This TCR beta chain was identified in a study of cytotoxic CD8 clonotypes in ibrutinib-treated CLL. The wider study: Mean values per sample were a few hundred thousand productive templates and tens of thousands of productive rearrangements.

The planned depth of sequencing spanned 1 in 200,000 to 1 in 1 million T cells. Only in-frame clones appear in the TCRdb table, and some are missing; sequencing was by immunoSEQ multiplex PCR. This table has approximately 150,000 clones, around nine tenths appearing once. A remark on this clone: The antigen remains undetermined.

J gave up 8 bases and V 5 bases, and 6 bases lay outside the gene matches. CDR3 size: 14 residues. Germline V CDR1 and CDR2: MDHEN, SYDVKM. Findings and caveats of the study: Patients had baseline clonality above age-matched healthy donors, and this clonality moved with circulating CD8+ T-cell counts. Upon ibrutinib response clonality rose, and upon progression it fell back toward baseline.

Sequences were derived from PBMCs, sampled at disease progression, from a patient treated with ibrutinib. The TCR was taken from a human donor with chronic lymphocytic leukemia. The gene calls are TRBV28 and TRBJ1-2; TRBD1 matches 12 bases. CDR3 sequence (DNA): TGTGCCAGCAGTCTGGGACAGGGGGCGGGGGGCTACACCTTC. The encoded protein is CASSLGQGAGGYTF.